The 18 T cell receptor beta chains below all came from one sample that was sequenced in a study of shared clonotypes between healthy human individuals. Repertoires were generated with immunoSEQ multiplex PCR, while TCRdb's copy carries only in-frame clones and drops some. The sample carries fewer than 3 million clones, roughly 92% recorded once. Material: naive CD4+ T cells from PBMCs. As to subset: CD45RA+ positively selected. These receptors came from a man younger than 30 in good health. Some clones in this sample may be carry-over from other donors' samples.

This clone was detected once. This sequence joins TRBV28 and TRBJ1-1; no clear D gene. V was shortened by 6 bases and J by 1 base, with 12 bases between the two germline ends. From germline, CDR1 is MDHEN and CDR2 SYDVKM. This CDR3 spans 14 amino acids. The CDR3 sequence: CASRLLRGNTEAFF. The CDR3, as DNA: TGTGCCAGCAGACTCCTTAGAGGGAACACTGAAGCTTTCTTT.

The chain has TRBV7-2 and TRBJ2-3, with 7 nucleotides matching TRBD1. The CDR3 is 15 amino acids. Germline V gene data show CDR1 as SGHTA and CDR2 as FQGNSA. V lost 4 bases and J lost 6; bases outside the gene matches: 10. CDR3 loop: CASSSSQGMSDTQYF. Here the CDR3 DNA reads TGTGCCAGCAGCTCTTCACAGGGGATGTCTGATACGCAGTATTTT.

As regards this clone: In the same sample, other DNA sequences code for this CDR3. The chain joins TRBV2 to TRBJ2-5; D perhaps matches TRBD1 (7 bases). Germline loops: CDR1 SNHLY, CDR2 FYNNEI. CDR3 size: 16 residues. Trimming removed 6 bases from V and 1 base from J, with 18 bases in between. The CDR3 region has the DNA TGTGCCAGCAGAGACAGGGAGGAGGGGGCCCAAGAGACCCAGTACTTC. It encodes CASRDREEGAQETQYF. Full variable domain (missing parts from reference TRBV2 and TRBJ2-5): EPEVTQTPSHQVTQMGQEVILRCVPISNHLYFYWYRQILGQKVEFLVSFYNNEISEKSEIFDDQFSVERPDGSNFTLKIRSTKLEDSAMYFCASRDREEGAQETQYFGPGTRLLVL.

The chain carries TRBV28 and TRBJ2-1; TRBD2 aligns across 9 bases. The J segment lost 1 base and the V segment lost 5 bases, leaving 12 bases of the junction unmatched. CDR1 and CDR2 (germline): MDHEN, SYDVKM. The CDR3 covers 18 residues. Here the CDR3 DNA reads TGTGCCAGCAGTGATTCCCTAGCTGCGGGAGGGTCCTACAATGAGCAGTTCTTC. Encoded protein: CASSDSLAAGGSYNEQFF.

Of note for this clone: The same CDR3 arises from other DNA sequences in this sample as well. The chain is built from TRBV18 and TRBJ1-1, with TRBD1 identical over 9 bases. Per the germline V gene, CDR1 is KGHSH and CDR2 is LQKENI. With 3 bases clipped from V and 1 base from J, the junction kept 3 bases outside the gene matches. The CDR3 contains 15 residues. CDR3 sequence (DNA): TGTGCCAGCTCACCGGGACAGGGAACGAACACTGAAGCTTTCTTT. This gives the protein CASSPGQGTNTEAFF.

The CDR3: CASSTGLVYTGELFF. CDR3 DNA sequence: TGTGCCAGTAGCACAGGGTTGGTGTACACCGGGGAGCTGTTTTTT. The rearrangement links TRBV19 to TRBJ2-2; a weak D match, TRBD1 (6 bases). The V end was cut by 6 bases, the J end by 3 bases, with 14 bases between. This CDR3 is built from 15 residues. Germline CDR1 LNHDA, CDR2 SQIVND (reference sequence).

The chain joins TRBV7-9 to TRBJ1-4; 7 nucleotides align to TRBD1. Trimming removed 6 bases from V and 0 bases from J; junction bases left unmatched: 7. Germline CDR1 SEHNR, CDR2 FQNEAQ (reference sequence). The CDR3 has 16 amino acids. Here the CDR3 reads CASSQGQTATNEKLFF. The CDR3 nucleotides are TGTGCCAGCAGTCAGGGACAGACCGCAACTAATGAAAAACTGTTTTTT.

Notes on this clone: Other DNA sequences within the sample encode an identical CDR3. This rearrangement joins TRBV7-3 to TRBJ2-3; TRBD2 matches 8 bases. Germline CDR1 SGHTA, CDR2 FQGTGA. The CDR3 extends over 15 amino acids. J lost 0 bases, V lost 5 bases, and 4 bases had no gene match. The CDR3 is CASSPSGPSTDTQYF. CDR3 nucleotides: TGTGCCAGCAGCCCTAGCGGGCCTAGCACAGATACGCAGTATTTT.

The chain employs TRBV18 and TRBJ2-1; D perhaps matches TRBD2 (6 bases). The CDR3 runs to 14 residues. Between the trimmed V and J ends, which lost 6 bases and 3 bases, there was a span of 12 bases. Germline CDR1 reads KGHSH; CDR2 reads LQKENI. The CDR3 protein is CASSLSGLYNEQFF. CDR3 nucleotides: TGTGCCAGCTCTCTTAGCGGACTCTACAATGAGCAGTTCTTC.

The V and J genes are TRBV19 and TRBJ1-5; D ambiguous. The CDR3 runs 14 residues. The V end lost 1 base, the J end lost 5 bases, and 9 bases lay between the germline ends. In germline, CDR1 is LNHDA, CDR2 SQIVND (reference sequence). The DNA for the CDR3 is TGTGCCAGTAGTATAGCTAGGCCCGATCAGCCCCAGCATTTT. This translates into CASSIARPDQPQHF.

V usage is TRBV4-3 and J usage is TRBJ1-1, with 8 bases that match TRBD1. The V gene end was trimmed by 2 bases and the J gene end by 0 bases; junction bases not matched to a gene: 11. Germline loops: CDR1 LGHNA, CDR2 YSLEER. This CDR3 is built from 18 residues. CDR3 sequence: CASSQNGAAGQVNTEAFF. Here the CDR3 DNA reads TGCGCCAGCAGCCAAAATGGCGCAGCGGGACAGGTGAACACTGAAGCTTTCTTT.

This rearrangement joins TRBV7-2 to TRBJ2-7, with TRBD2 identical over 12 bases. Trimming removed 5 bases from V and 4 bases from J; junction bases left unmatched: 6. The germline gives CDR1 SGHTA, CDR2 FQGNSA. The CDR3 contains 15 residues. The CDR3, as DNA: TGTGCCAGCAGCACAGATGGACTAGCGGGATACGAGCAGTACTTC. Amino acid sequence: CASSTDGLAGYEQYF.

The rearrangement uses TRBV19 and TRBJ1-4; D unclear. The germline V gene has CDR1 LNHDA and CDR2 SQIVND (reference sequence). V dropped 10 bases and J dropped 11 bases, with 20 bases sitting between them. The CDR3 extends over 13 amino acids. CDR3 sequence: CATEDGRGLKLFF. The CDR3, as DNA: TGTGCCACTGAGGACGGCCGTGGTTTGAAACTGTTTTTT.

V gene TRBV11-2 combines with J gene TRBJ2-7, with 12 nucleotides matching TRBD2. V was clipped by 5 bases and J by 5 bases; unmatched bases: 4. This CDR3 contains 14 residues. CDR1 is SGHAT, CDR2 FQNNGV, per germline. In nucleotides, the CDR3 is TGTGCCAGCAGCGAGACTAGCGGGAGCGACGAGCAGTACTTC. It is translated as CASSETSGSDEQYF.

The J gene is TRBJ2-6, the V gene TRBV15; D unclear. Between the trimmed V and J ends, which lost 9 bases and 1 base, there was a span of 7 bases. CDR3 size: 13 residues. Germline CDR1 is LNHNV and CDR2 is YYDKDF (reference sequence). CDR3 protein: CATALSGANVLTF. The CDR3 coding sequence is TGTGCCACAGCTCTTTCTGGGGCCAACGTCCTGACTTTC.

This chain links TRBV11-3 with TRBJ2-1; D may be TRBD1 or TRBD2 (6 bases each). Germline V CDR1 and CDR2: SGHNT, YENEEA. Between the trimmed V and J ends, which lost 2 bases and 4 bases, there was a span of 18 bases. The CDR3 loop spans 17 amino acids. The CDR3 is CASSLSTGAGGYNEQFF. CDR3 sequence (DNA): TGTGCCAGCAGCTTAAGCACGGGGGCAGGCGGATACAATGAGCAGTTCTTC.

This sequence joins TRBV28 and TRBJ2-7; 11 bases map to TRBD2. Germline CDR1 and CDR2: MDHEN and SYDVKM. This CDR3 has 15 residues. The J segment lost 0 bases and the V segment lost 5 bases, leaving 3 bases of the junction unmatched. In DNA form, the CDR3 reads TGTGCCAGCAGTCTGACTAGCGGGACCTCCTACGAGCAGTACTTC. Amino acid sequence: CASSLTSGTSYEQYF.

Remarks on this clone: Additional DNA sequences in this sample encode the identical CDR3. DNA of the CDR3: TGCGCCAGCAGCTCGTCCTACACAGATACGCAGTATTTT. It is translated as CASSSSYTDTQYF. This chain uses TRBV5-1 with TRBJ2-3, with no clear D. The V end was cut by 3 bases, the J end by 2 bases, with 7 bases between. The CDR3 is 13 amino acids. Germline-derived CDR1 and CDR2 are SGHRS and YFSETQ.